This T cell receptor beta chain was identified in a study of identical twins. Regarding the study as a whole: Less excess twin sharing appeared in beta out-of-frame sequences.

This clonotype has just a few counts. Antigen unknown. TCRdb passed the 5' RACE reads through MiXCR, listing each CDR3 protein once. The sample lists around 250,000 distinct CDR3 sequences, under 8.5% occurring once. Germline V gene data show CDR1 as MNHEY and CDR2 as SMNVEV (reference sequence). The CDR3 consists of 14 residues. V lost 6 bases and J lost 6; bases outside the gene matches: 6. These data also formed part of another study, on T cells expressing NK-cell markers. From that paper: The TCR beta repertoires originated in sorted CD3+CD56+NKG2C+, CD3+CD56+NKG2C- and CD3+CD56-NKG2C+ T cells.

The material sequenced was CD8+ T cells sorted from blood. This clonotype was obtained from a woman aged 18-35 years in good health. The chain uses TRBV27 and TRBJ2-1; TRBD2 agrees at 9 bases. For the CDR3, the DNA is TGTGCCAGCAGGCCAGGCGGGGGGGCCAATGAGCAGTTCTTC. It translates to CASRPGGGANEQFF.